The entry that follows covers one TCR beta chain sequence. Antigen unknown. The CDR3 is 15 residues long. V lost 4 bases, J lost 5 bases, and 7 bases stayed unmatched. The germline V gene encodes CDR1 MNHEY and CDR2 SVGAGI. Libraries were prepared by immunoSEQ multiplex PCR; TCRdb keeps only in-frame clonotypes and omits some of them. Of tens of thousands of clones in the sample, just under 90% are singletons; the top ten hold about 12%. This entry is derived from a study of a mutant IDH1 vaccine in newly diagnosed glioma. Study details: Patients received vaccination from 4-6 weeks after radiotherapy alone, or with temozolomide cycles. Patients were pretreated with radiotherapy, temozolomide, or both, mostly both.

Study-wide results and caveats: The occurrence of vaccine-induced immune responses was seen in 90% to 95% of patients.

Time point here: week 47, end of study. All doses held 300 ug of mutant IDH1 20-mer peptide, with topical imiquimod. The TCR sequence derives from a woman aged 25 to 39 with glioma. V gene TRBV6-5 combines with J gene TRBJ1-2, with 10 bases matching TRBD1. The sequenced sample was PBMCs, obtained from a glioma patient whose treatment included an IDH1 peptide vaccine. As DNA, the CDR3 is TGTGCCAGCAGTTCCTCAGGACAGGGGGAATATGGCTACACCTTC. Protein sequence: CASSSSGQGEYGYTF.